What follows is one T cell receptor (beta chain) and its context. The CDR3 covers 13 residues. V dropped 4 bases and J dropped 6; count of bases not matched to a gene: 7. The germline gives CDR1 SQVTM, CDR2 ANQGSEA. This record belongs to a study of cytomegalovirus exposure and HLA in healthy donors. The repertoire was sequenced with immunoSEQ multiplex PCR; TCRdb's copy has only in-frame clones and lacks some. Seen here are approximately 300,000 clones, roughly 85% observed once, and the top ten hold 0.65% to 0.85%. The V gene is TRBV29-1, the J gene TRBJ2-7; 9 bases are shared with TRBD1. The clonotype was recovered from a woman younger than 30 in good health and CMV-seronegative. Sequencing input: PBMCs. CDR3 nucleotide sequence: TGCAGCGTTGCGGGACAGGGTTTTAGCGAGCAGTACTTC. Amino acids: CSVAGQGFSEQYF.